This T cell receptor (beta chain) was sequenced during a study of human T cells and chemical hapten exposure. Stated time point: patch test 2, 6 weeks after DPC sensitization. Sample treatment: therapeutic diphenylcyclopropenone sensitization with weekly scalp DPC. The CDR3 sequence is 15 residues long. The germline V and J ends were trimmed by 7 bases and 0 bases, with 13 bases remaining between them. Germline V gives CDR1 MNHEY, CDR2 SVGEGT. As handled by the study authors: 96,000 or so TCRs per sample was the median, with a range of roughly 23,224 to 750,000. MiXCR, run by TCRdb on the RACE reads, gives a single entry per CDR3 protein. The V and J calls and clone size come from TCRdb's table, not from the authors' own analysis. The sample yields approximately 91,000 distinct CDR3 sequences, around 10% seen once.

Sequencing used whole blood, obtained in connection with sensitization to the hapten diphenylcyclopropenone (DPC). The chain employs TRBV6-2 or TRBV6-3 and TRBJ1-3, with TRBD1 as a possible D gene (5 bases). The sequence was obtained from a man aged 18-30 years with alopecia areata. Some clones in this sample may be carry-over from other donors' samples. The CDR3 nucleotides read TGTGCCAGCAACCCGGACATACTCTCTGGAAACACCATATATTTT. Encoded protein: CASNPDILSGNTIYF.